This T cell receptor beta chain was recovered during a study of blood T cells in healthy people across ages. Germline lookup yields CDR1 DFQATT and CDR2 SNEGSKA (reference sequence). The CDR3 totals 14 residues. The V end lost 3 bases, the J end lost 0 bases, and 8 bases lay between the germline ends. A second PCR, run for about 6 to 11 cycles, used a sample-barcoded 5' primer plus a J-beta primer mix. Every cDNA molecule carried a tag from a template-switch adaptor bearing 12 random nucleotides. TCRdb processed the 5' RACE reads anew with MiXCR; each CDR3 protein has one entry. Found here are more than 500,000 distinct CDR3 sequences, roughly 28% of them singletons; the top ten hold approximately 17%. This clonotype turned up a few times. No antigen is known for it. Peripheral blood was drawn, around 9.4 milliliters per donor. Study outcomes and limitations: Naive T cell percentage and TCR beta diversity correlated strongly. Donors of long life had a larger count of naive CD4+ cells and greater diversity than aged donors.

V is TRBV20-1 and J is TRBJ2-2, with D possibly matching TRBD2 (5 bases). This receptor was obtained from a woman between 65 and 79 years old in good health. Material for sequencing was blood. DNA for the CDR3: TGCAGTGCTAGGCAACTAGCGAACACCGGGGAGCTGTTTTTT. Translating gives CSARQLANTGELFF.